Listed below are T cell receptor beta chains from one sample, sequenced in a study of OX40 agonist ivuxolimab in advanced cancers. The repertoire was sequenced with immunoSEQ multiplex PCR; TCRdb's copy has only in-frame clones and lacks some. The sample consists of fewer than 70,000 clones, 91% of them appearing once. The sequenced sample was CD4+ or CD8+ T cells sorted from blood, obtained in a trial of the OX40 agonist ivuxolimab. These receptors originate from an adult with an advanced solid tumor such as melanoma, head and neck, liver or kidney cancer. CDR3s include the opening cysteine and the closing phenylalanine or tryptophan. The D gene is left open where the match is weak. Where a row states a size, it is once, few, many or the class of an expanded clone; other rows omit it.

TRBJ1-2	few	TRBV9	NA	TGTGCCAGCAGCGTAGGCGGCCAATATGGCTACACCTTC	CASSVGGQYGYTF
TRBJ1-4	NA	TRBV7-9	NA	TGTGCCAGCAGCGGGGACCCGGCTAATGAAAAACTGTTTTTT	CASSGDPANEKLFF
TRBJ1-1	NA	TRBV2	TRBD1	TGTGCCAGCAGGGGGGTTGGGACAGGGAGGGGCACTGAAGCTTTCTTT	CASRGVGTGRGTEAFF
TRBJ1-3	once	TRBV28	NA	TGTGCCAGCAGTCCGCGGGACTCTGGAAACACCATATATTTT	CASSPRDSGNTIYF
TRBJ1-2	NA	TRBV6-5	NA	TGTGCCAGCAGTTACGGCGAAGGGCTCTATGGCTACACCTTC	CASSYGEGLYGYTF
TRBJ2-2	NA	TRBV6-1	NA	TGTGCCAGCAGATCCCGGGACACGAACACCGGGGAGCTGTTTTTT	CASRSRDTNTGELFF
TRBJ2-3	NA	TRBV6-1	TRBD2	TGTGCCAGCAGTGCGGCTAGCGGGGGGCCTCTAGATACGCAGTATTTT	CASSAASGGPLDTQYF
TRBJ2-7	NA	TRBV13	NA	TGTGCCAGCAGCTTAGGCCTTCTTGCTGACGGGGGCTACGAGCAGTACTTC	CASSLGLLADGGYEQYF
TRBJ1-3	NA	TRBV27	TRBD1	TGTGCCAGCAGCCTAACAGGGGTCTCTGGAAACACCATATATTTT	CASSLTGVSGNTIYF
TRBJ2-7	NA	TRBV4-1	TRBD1	TGCGCCAGCAGCCAACTCCGGGACAGGAGCTACGAGCAGTACTTC	CASSQLRDRSYEQYF
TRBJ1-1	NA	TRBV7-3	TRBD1	TGTGCCAGCAGCCCAGGACAGGGCTACACTGAAGCTTTCTTT	CASSPGQGYTEAFF
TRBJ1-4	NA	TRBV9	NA	TGTGCCAGCAGCGGAATTTCGGACCCAGAAAAACTGTTTTTT	CASSGISDPEKLFF
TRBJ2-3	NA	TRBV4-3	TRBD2	TGCGCCAGCAGCCAAGAGACTAGCGGGTTCACAGATACGCAGTATTTT	CASSQETSGFTDTQYF
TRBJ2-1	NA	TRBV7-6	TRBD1	TGTGCCAGCAGCTTCTTGACAGGGGACGGCTACAATGAGCAGTTCTTC	CASSFLTGDGYNEQFF
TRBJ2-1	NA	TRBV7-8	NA	TGTGCCAGCAGCCACGGATTAGCGGTAAACTCCTACAATGAGCAGTTCTTC	CASSHGLAVNSYNEQFF
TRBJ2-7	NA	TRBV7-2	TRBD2	TGTGCCAGCAGCTTAAGGCGGGAGCGGGGCGAGCAGTACTTC	CASSLRRERGEQYF
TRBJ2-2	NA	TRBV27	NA	TGTGCCAGCAGTTTCTACAGGACCGGGGAGCTGTTTTTT	CASSFYRTGELFF
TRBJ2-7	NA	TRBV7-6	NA	TGTGCCAGCAGCTTATCCCGTAGCATTGCGAACTCCTACGAGCAGTACTTC	CASSLSRSIANSYEQYF
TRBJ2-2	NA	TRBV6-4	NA	TGTGCCAGCAGTGACTCTGGACTATCAACCGGGGAGCTGTTTTTT	CASSDSGLSTGELFF
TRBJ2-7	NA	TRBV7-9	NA	TGTGCCAGCAGCTCGGGCGGGGGCCGGAGCTCCTACGAGCAGTACTTC	CASSSGGGRSSYEQYF
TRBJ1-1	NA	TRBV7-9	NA	TGTGCCAGCAGCGTCTCCGGACAGCCTAACACTGAAGCTTTCTTT	CASSVSGQPNTEAFF
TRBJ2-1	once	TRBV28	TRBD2	TGTGCCAGCAGAAAAGCGGGAGGACTCTACAATGAGCAGTTCTTC	CASRKAGGLYNEQFF
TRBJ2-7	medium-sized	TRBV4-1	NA	TGCGCCAGCAGCCAAGATCTAGGGGCACCTTCCTACGAGCAGTACTTC	CASSQDLGAPSYEQYF
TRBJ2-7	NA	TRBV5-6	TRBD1	TGTGCCAGCAGCTGGCGGACAGGGGGGAAAACCTACGAGCAGTACTTC	CASSWRTGGKTYEQYF